This TCR beta chain came from a study of glioma-infiltrating T cells after dendritic cell vaccination. At the level of the study: Dendritic cell vaccination trial patients had either newly diagnosed or recurrent glioblastoma. Patients received three intradermal dendritic cell vaccine injections at biweekly intervals.

The primer mix had 60 V beta and 13 J beta primers. Generated by immunoSEQ multiplex PCR, the TCRdb table keeps only in-frame clones and is missing some. The table includes tens of thousands of clones, 86% detected once. CDR1 is SGHRS, CDR2 YFSETQ, per germline. The junction had 8 bases not matched to a gene; V was cut back by 8 bases and J by 4 bases. The CDR3 contains 14 residues. Time point given: after dendritic cell vaccination, including at tumor progression/relapse. PBMC sampling occurred before vaccination, two weeks after the third dose, and at progression. This sequence was found in a human donor with glioblastoma. The rearrangement uses TRBV5-1 and TRBJ1-4; 7 bases map to TRBD1. The specimen was blood, collected after dendritic cell vaccination. DNA of the CDR3: TGCGCCAGTACCGTGGACAGGAATAATGAAAAACTGTTTTTT. Its translation is CASTVDRNNEKLFF.